This record covers a single TCR beta chain. Its antigen is unidentified. A single record per CDR3 protein comes from TCRdb applying MiXCR to the 5' RACE reads. This repertoire shows 200,000 to 250,000 distinct CDR3 sequences, about 26% found once; its top ten account for about 6.9%. The data were obtained in a study of CD8 T cells in ankylosing spondylitis. Study results and caveats: The study identified a TCR beta motif of 7 or 8 highly homologous variants that appeared characteristic of ankylosing spondylitis blood. Existing reports had already noted some motif variants in reactive arthritis synovial fluid and blood. Disease-linked clones were found to be CD8+ and relatively rare in peripheral blood.

This receptor was taken from a male donor with ankylosing spondylitis or in good health (not recorded which). Input material: blood, either unsorted or a sorted T cell fraction (not recorded which).

The CDR3 reads CASSFAGGPGANVLTF. The CDR3 nucleotides are TGTGCCAGCAGTTTTGCCGGGGGACCCGGGGCCAACGTCCTGACTTTC. The chain carries TRBV6-5 and TRBJ2-6; possible D gene TRBD2, 6 bases. CDR1 is MNHEY and CDR2 is SVGAGI in the germline V gene. Trimming took off 4 bases at V and 4 bases at J, with 14 bases between the two ends. This CDR3 is 16 amino acids long.